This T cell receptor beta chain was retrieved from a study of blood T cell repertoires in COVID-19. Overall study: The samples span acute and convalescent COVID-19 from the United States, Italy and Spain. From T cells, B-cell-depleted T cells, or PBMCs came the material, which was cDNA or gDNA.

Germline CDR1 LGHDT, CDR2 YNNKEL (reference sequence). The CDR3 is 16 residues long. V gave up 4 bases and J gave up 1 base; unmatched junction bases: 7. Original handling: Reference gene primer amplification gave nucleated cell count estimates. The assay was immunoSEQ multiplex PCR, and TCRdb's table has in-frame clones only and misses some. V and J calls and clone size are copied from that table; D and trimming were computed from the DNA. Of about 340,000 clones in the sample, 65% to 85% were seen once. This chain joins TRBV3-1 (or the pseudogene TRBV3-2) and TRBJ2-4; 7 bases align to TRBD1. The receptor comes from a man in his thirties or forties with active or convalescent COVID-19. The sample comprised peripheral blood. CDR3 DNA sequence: TGTGCCAGCAGCCGGGACGCGACAGGGGCCAAAAACATTCAGTACTTC. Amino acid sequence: CASSRDATGAKNIQYF.